This entry lists 12 T cell receptor beta chains sequenced from one sample in a study of T cell repertoires in cytomegalovirus infection. Using its own MiXCR run on the reads, TCRdb lists one record per CDR3 protein. The sample lists fewer than 700,000 distinct CDR3 sequences, approximately 24% seen once, with less than 10% in the top ten. The sequenced material came from CD8+ T cells from PBMCs. These receptor sequences come from a human donor in good health (CMV status not recorded). Some clones in this sample may be carry-over from other donors' samples.

This clonotype was found many times. The DNA for the CDR3 is TGTGCCAGCAGCTTACCCGCGAACAGGGGGTACACAGATACGCAGTATTTT. Amino acids: CASSLPANRGYTDTQYF. The rearrangement links TRBV7-2 to TRBJ2-3, with TRBD1 identical over 8 bases. V lost 2 bases, J lost 2 bases, and 9 bases stayed unmatched. This CDR3 spans 17 amino acids. The germline gives CDR1 SGHTA, CDR2 FQGNSA. Drawing the rest from reference TRBV7-2 and TRBJ2-3, the complete variable domain is GAGVSQSPSNKVTEKGKDVELRCDPISGHTALYWYRQSLGQGLEFLIYFQGNSAPDKSGLPSDRFSAERTGGSVSTLTIQRTQQEDSAVYLCASSLPANRGYTDTQYFGPGTRLTVL.

This clonotype has a handful of counts. The V and J genes are TRBV14 and TRBJ2-5; D gene uncertain. The V end lost 0 bases, the J end lost 0 bases, and 11 bases lay between the germline ends. From germline, CDR1 is SGHDN and CDR2 FVKESK. The CDR3 is 16 residues long. This CDR3 is CASSQDHPVYQETQYF. CDR3 nucleotide sequence: TGTGCCAGCAGCCAAGATCACCCGGTTTACCAAGAGACCCAGTACTTC.

In the case of this clonotype: The junction departs from the called germline gene at one end, perhaps through a read error. The rearrangement joins TRBV20-1 to TRBJ2-6; D perhaps matches TRBD1 (6 bases). Germline V CDR1 and CDR2: DFQATT, SNEGSKA (reference sequence). The CDR3 contains 17 residues. CDR3 bases: TGCAGTGCTTTAGACAGGAACAACCCCTCTGGGACCAACGTCCTGACTTTC. Amino acids: CSALDRNNPSGTNVLTF.

This clonotype was found a few times. V usage is TRBV29-1 and J usage is TRBJ2-1; TRBD2 matches at 7 bases. With V trimmed by 7 bases and J by 4 bases, 10 bases remained unmatched. CDR1 and CDR2 from the germline V gene are SQVTM and ANQGSEA. The CDR3 sequence is 14 residues long. CDR3 sequence reads: CSGGRDGSYNEQFF. The DNA for the CDR3 is TGCAGCGGAGGGAGGGACGGATCTTACAATGAGCAGTTCTTC.

As for this clonotype: One end of the junction varies from germline; a read error may be responsible. The gene calls are TRBV7-7 and TRBJ2-5; TRBD1 aligns across 7 bases. This CDR3 region has 14 residues. Germline assignment: CDR1 SSHAT and CDR2 FNYEAQ (reference sequence). CDR3 nucleotides: TGTGCTAGCAGCTCTGGACAGGTCCAAGAGACCCAGTACTTC. This sequence encodes CASSSGQVQETQYF.

The rearrangement links TRBV6-6 to TRBJ1-1; no clear D. This CDR3 has 16 amino acids. Trimming cost V 0 bases and J 3 bases, with 14 bases left between them. Germline V lookup: CDR1 MNHNY, CDR2 SVGAGI (reference sequence). In nucleotides, the CDR3 is TGTGCCAGCAGTTACTCGAGTGAGACACCAGACACTGAAGCTTTCTTT. It yields the protein CASSYSSETPDTEAFF.

This sequence joins TRBV6-6 and TRBJ1-5, with D possibly being TRBD1 (6 bases). Germline loops: CDR1 MNHNY, CDR2 SVGAGI (reference sequence). CDR3 length: 16 amino acids. Trimming left V 6 bases short and J 0 bases short, with 15 bases between. CDR3 sequence: CASSGPGDYSNQPQHF. The CDR3 nucleotides read TGTGCCAGCAGCGGACCAGGGGATTATAGCAATCAGCCCCAGCATTTT.

This clonotype was detected once. One junction end disagrees with the germline gene, perhaps due to a read error. The CDR3 reads CVSSLSGTAYQETQYF. Here the CDR3 DNA reads TGTGTCAGCAGTTTATCCGGGACAGCCTACCAAGAGACCCAGTACTTC. The V and J genes are TRBV28 and TRBJ2-5; TRBD1 matches 7 bases. The CDR3 sequence is 16 residues long. From germline, CDR1 is MDHEN and CDR2 SYDVKM.

This clonotype was seen repeatedly, ten times or more. The chain combines TRBV7-2 with TRBJ2-3; TRBD1 aligns across 9 bases. The CDR3 sequence is 15 residues long. V shed 3 bases, J shed 2 bases, and the junction held 3 bases outside the gene matches. Germline CDR1 SGHTA, CDR2 FQGNSA. CDR3 DNA sequence: TGTGCCAGCAGCTTGGGACAGGGATTCACAGATACGCAGTATTTT. It translates to CASSLGQGFTDTQYF.

This chain uses TRBV27 with TRBJ1-1; D remains unclear. Germline V lookup: CDR1 MNHEY, CDR2 SMNVEV (reference sequence). Between the trimmed V and J ends, which lost 3 bases and 8 bases, there was a span of 19 bases. The CDR3 extends over 15 amino acids. The CDR3 DNA is TGTGCCAGCAGTTTTTTATCAACACGAGGAAGAGAAGCTTTCTTT. Its translation: CASSFLSTRGREAFF.

DNA of the CDR3: TGTGCCAGTACGACATGGGCGTCGAACACCGGGGAGCTGTTTTTT. This sequence encodes CASTTWASNTGELFF. This chain connects TRBV19 to TRBJ2-2, with D unresolved. CDR1 is LNHDA and CDR2 is SQIVND in the germline V gene (reference sequence). The CDR3 runs 15 residues. Deletions cut 7 bases from V and 0 bases from J, with 12 bases between.

This sequence joins TRBV12-5 and TRBJ2-7; unclear D gene. The germline V gene encodes CDR1 LGHNT and CDR2 FRNRAP. V shed 5 bases and J shed 5 bases, with 10 bases lying between them. This CDR3 spans 12 amino acids. The CDR3 DNA sequence: TGTGCTAGTGGTCCCCGTATCGACGAGCAGTACTTC. This gives the protein CASGPRIDEQYF.